The 29 T cell receptor beta chains below all came from one sample that was sequenced in a study of a mutant IDH1 vaccine in newly diagnosed glioma (dated by TCRdb to about 2021). Antigen specificity for these receptors is unknown. What the time point label conveys for this sample: week 11, during vaccination. Each vaccine dose was 300 ug of a 20-mer mutant IDH1 peptide in Montanide, given subcutaneously with topical imiquimod. Receptor amplification or capture employed the immunoSEQ multiplex PCR assay. In TCRdb, the immuneACCESS table is reduced to in-frame sequences with V and J assigned. These tables do not hold every clone; where another copy was compared, an unresolved V gene accounts for under half, and the others remain unexplained. The sample table contains roughly 130,000 clones; only one count was recorded for over 75% of them. Less than 7% of the sample lies in the top ten. The sample here was PBMCs, taken from a glioma patient whose treatment included an IDH1 peptide vaccine. The receptor source for this set is a man in his forties or fifties with glioma.

The chain recombines TRBV19 with TRBJ1-5, with 10 bases fitting TRBD1. Germline V gives CDR1 LNHDA, CDR2 SQIVND (reference sequence). With V trimmed by 10 bases and J by 1 base, 13 bases remained unmatched. CDR3 length: 17 amino acids. DNA for the CDR3: TGTGCCACCGCAGTTTTCCGGGACAGGGGAAGCAATCAGCCCCAGCATTTT. Translated, it gives CATAVFRDRGSNQPQHF. Variable domain in full (rest from reference TRBV19 and TRBJ1-5): DGGITQSPKYLFRKEGQNVTLSCEQNLNHDAMYWYRQDPGQGLRLIYYSQIVNDFQKGDIAEGYSVSREKKESFPLTVTSAQKNPTAFYLCATAVFRDRGSNQPQHFGDGTRLSIL.

J is TRBJ2-3 and V is TRBV7-8, with D tentatively TRBD2 (5 bases). The germline CDR1 and CDR2 sequences are SGHVS and FQNEAQ. Between the trimmed V and J ends, which lost 1 base and 3 bases, there was a span of 17 bases. The CDR3 totals 17 residues. CDR3 loop: CASSLERPGRFTDTQYF. CDR3 DNA: TGTGCCAGCAGCTTAGAGCGGCCGGGAAGATTTACAGATACGCAGTATTTT.

The gene calls are TRBV5-6 and TRBJ1-5, with D unclear. This CDR3 region has 13 residues. Germline V lookup: CDR1 SGHDT, CDR2 YYEEEE. Trimming shortened V by 0 bases and J by 6 bases, and 7 bases separated the two germline ends. CDR3 coding DNA: TGTGCCAGCAGCTTGGAGGGTTCTCAGCCCCAGCATTTT. Its translation is CASSLEGSQPQHF.

J is TRBJ2-1 and V is TRBV5-1; 8 bases fit TRBD2. J was trimmed by 0 bases and V by 2 bases; bases with no gene match: 4. The CDR3 loop spans 16 amino acids. Germline CDR1 SGHRS, CDR2 YFSETQ. CDR3 DNA sequence: TGCGCCAGCAGCTTAATAGCGGGGACCTCCTACAATGAGCAGTTCTTC. Amino acid sequence: CASSLIAGTSYNEQFF.

This clone appeared once. V usage is TRBV7-9 and J usage is TRBJ2-3, with unresolved D. The CDR3 covers 11 residues. Per germline, CDR1 SEHNR and CDR2 FQNEAQ (reference sequence). The V end lost 3 bases, the J end lost 4 bases, and 2 bases lay between the germline ends. The CDR3 DNA sequence: TGTGCCAGCAGCTTTTCAGATACGCAGTATTTT. The encoded protein is CASSFSDTQYF. Supplemented by reference TRBV7-9 and TRBJ2-3, the full variable domain reads DTGVSQNPRHKITKRGQNVTFRCDPISEHNRLYWYRQTLGQGPEFLTYFQNEAQLEKSRLLSDRFSAERPKGSFSTLEIQRTEQGDSAMYLCASSFSDTQYFGPGTRLTVL.

This chain uses TRBV18 with TRBJ2-3, with 9 bases aligning to TRBD1. CDR1 KGHSH and CDR2 LQKENI come from the germline V gene. V lost 1 base to trimming and J lost 5 bases; unmatched junction nucleotides: 4. CDR3 length equals 15 residues. CDR3 DNA sequence: TGTGCCAGCTCACCACGGGACAGGGATGTAGATACGCAGTATTTT. Its protein is CASSPRDRDVDTQYF.

V gene TRBV5-4 combines with J gene TRBJ2-3, with 7 positions matching TRBD2. The CDR3 contains 16 residues. J lost 3 bases, V lost 5 bases, and 12 bases had no gene match. Per germline, CDR1 SGHNT and CDR2 YYREEE (reference sequence). CDR3 sequence: CASRLSSGVGTDTQYF. The CDR3 DNA sequence: TGTGCCAGCAGACTTTCAAGCGGGGTTGGGACAGATACGCAGTATTTT. Using reference TRBV5-4 and TRBJ2-3 for the parts outside the CDR3, the full variable domain is ETGVTQSPTHLIKTRGQQVTLRCSSQSGHNTVSWYQQALGQGPQFIFQYYREEENGRGNFPPRFSGLQFPNYSSELNVNALELDDSALYLCASRLSSGVGTDTQYFGPGTRLTVL.

The chain carries TRBV28 and TRBJ2-3; the match to TRBD2 covers 11 bases. This CDR3 contains 15 residues. Germline assignment: CDR1 MDHEN and CDR2 SYDVKM. The ends lost 4 bases at V and 4 bases at J; junction bases unmatched: 4. This chain's CDR3 is CASSSPSGGSDTQYF. The CDR3 region has the DNA TGTGCCAGCAGTTCCCCTAGCGGGGGGTCAGATACGCAGTATTTT.

A few counts support this clone. The CDR3 loop is CASKTDRGFNQPQHF. In DNA, the CDR3 is TGTGCCAGTAAAACGGACAGGGGGTTCAATCAGCCCCAGCATTTT. The chain carries TRBV19 and TRBJ1-5; TRBD1 agrees at 10 bases. Germline V gives CDR1 LNHDA, CDR2 SQIVND (reference sequence). Trimming took 7 bases from V and 3 from J; bases not matched to a gene: 6. The CDR3 totals 15 residues.

The V and J genes are TRBV7-2 and TRBJ2-5, with D perhaps TRBD2 (5 bases). CDR1 and CDR2 (germline): SGHTA, FQGNSA. This CDR3 comprises 14 residues. The V and J ends lost 1 base and 4 bases respectively, with 10 bases between them. This CDR3 is CASSLVGVVETQYF. The CDR3 region has the DNA TGTGCCAGCAGCTTAGTGGGAGTGGTAGAGACCCAGTACTTC.

The chain has TRBV27 and TRBJ2-7; TRBD1 matches at 8 bases. CDR3 length: 15 amino acids. After removal of 5 bases from V and 2 bases from J, the junction contained 8 bases not matched to a gene. Looked up from germline, CDR1 is MNHEY and CDR2 is SMNVEV (reference sequence). The CDR3 coding sequence is TGTGCCAGCAGTCTCAGGCAGGGGGCCACCTACGAGCAGTACTTC. It yields the protein CASSLRQGATYEQYF.

The rearrangement links TRBV9 to TRBJ2-1, with no clear D. This CDR3 region has 16 residues. Germline CDR1 and CDR2: SGDLS and YYNGEE. The V end lost 8 bases, the J end lost 1 base, and 19 bases lay between the germline ends. CDR3 sequence reads: CASSSALRVSYNEQFF. CDR3 coding DNA: TGTGCCAGTTCGTCGGCTCTTCGGGTATCCTACAATGAGCAGTTCTTC. Full variable domain (outside the CDR3, taken from reference TRBV9 and TRBJ2-1): DSGVTQTPKHLITATGQRVTLRCSPRSGDLSVYWYQQSLDQGLQFLIQYYNGEERAKGNILERFSAQQFPDLHSELNLSSLELGDSALYFCASSSALRVSYNEQFFGPGTRLTVL.

The chain employs TRBV6-5 and TRBJ1-4; D is unclear. V was shortened by 7 bases and J by 2 bases, with 11 bases between the two germline ends. CDR1 is MNHEY, CDR2 SVGAGI, per germline. The CDR3 runs to 14 residues. The chain's CDR3 is CASNKGLTNEKLFF. The CDR3 DNA sequence: TGTGCCAGCAATAAAGGTTTGACTAATGAAAAACTGTTTTTT.

V and J are TRBV27 and TRBJ2-7, with D perhaps TRBD1 (5 bases). The germline V gene has CDR1 MNHEY and CDR2 SMNVEV (reference sequence). This CDR3 spans 13 amino acids. The germline V and J ends were trimmed by 7 bases and 1 base, with 11 bases remaining between them. DNA for the CDR3: TGTGCCAGCAAAACAGGCGGATCCTACGAGCAGTACTTC. Residues: CASKTGGSYEQYF.

The genes are TRBV4-2 and TRBJ2-7; 12 bases map to TRBD2. The CDR3 has 15 amino acids. Germline CDR1 reads LGHNA; CDR2 reads YNFKEQ. The ends lost 3 bases at V and 6 bases at J; junction bases unmatched: 6. CDR3 in amino acids: CASSQPTSGSLEQYF. CDR3 DNA: TGTGCCAGCAGCCAGCCGACTAGCGGGAGCCTCGAGCAGTACTTC.

V gene TRBV30 combines with J gene TRBJ2-3; 8 bases fit TRBD2. In germline, CDR1 is GTSNPN, CDR2 SVGIG (reference sequence). This CDR3 has 15 amino acids. The CDR3 loop reads CASYPTSVWTDTQYF. Written as DNA, the CDR3 is TGTGCTTCGTATCCGACTAGCGTTTGGACAGATACGCAGTATTTT.

This clone was found a few times. The V and J genes are TRBV7-2 and TRBJ1-6, with a possible D match to TRBD1 (5 bases). The CDR3 extends over 16 amino acids. Trimming shortened V by 2 bases and J by 8 bases, and 16 bases separated the two germline ends. Germline CDR1 reads SGHTA; CDR2 reads FQGNSA. The CDR3 here is CASSLIGAGTHSPLHF. The CDR3 bases are TGTGCCAGCAGCTTAATAGGGGCAGGGACCCATTCACCCCTCCACTTT.

CDR3 sequence: CAIGRDRGYEQYF. In DNA, the CDR3 is TGTGCCATTGGAAGGGACAGGGGTTACGAGCAGTACTTC. The rearrangement joins TRBV10-3 to TRBJ2-7, with 10 bases lining up with TRBD1. J lost 4 bases, V lost 9 bases, and 6 bases had no gene match. The CDR3 consists of 13 residues. The germline gives CDR1 ENHRY, CDR2 SYGVKD.

This clone is a singleton in its sample. The chain has TRBV6-6 and TRBJ2-1; 8 bases match TRBD1. Losses at the gene ends were 2 bases for V and 6 bases for J; bases not matched to a gene: 3. The CDR3 spans 14 residues. Per germline, CDR1 MNHNY and CDR2 SVGAGI (reference sequence). CDR3 sequence: CASSYRDRGNEQFF. CDR3 DNA sequence: TGTGCCAGCAGTTACCGCGACAGGGGCAATGAGCAGTTCTTC.

This chain connects TRBV29-1 to TRBJ2-7, with 7 positions matching TRBD2. This CDR3 has 13 amino acids. Germline V CDR1 and CDR2: SQVTM, ANQGSEA. V was clipped by 2 bases and J by 2 bases; unmatched bases: 3. The CDR3 nucleotides read TGCAGCGTTGAAAGCGGGGAACCCTACGAGCAGTACTTC. Its translation is CSVESGEPYEQYF.

J is TRBJ2-1 and V is TRBV7-2; D is possibly TRBD1 (5 bases). V dropped 5 bases and J dropped 7 bases, with 15 bases sitting between them. The CDR3 consists of 14 residues. Germline V lookup: CDR1 SGHTA, CDR2 FQGNSA. The CDR3 coding sequence is TGTGCCAGCAGCCCCATGACAGAGAGTAATGAGCAGTTCTTC. It translates to CASSPMTESNEQFF.

The rearrangement joins TRBV30 to TRBJ1-2; D uncertain. This CDR3 is built from 14 residues. V was cut by 0 bases and J by 4 bases, with 12 bases left in between. The germline V gene has CDR1 GTSNPN and CDR2 SVGIG (reference sequence). The CDR3: CAWSVASISYGYTF. The CDR3 region has the DNA TGTGCCTGGAGTGTAGCCAGCATTTCCTATGGCTACACCTTC.

The chain links TRBV18 to TRBJ1-1; TRBD1 might be the D (5 bases). This CDR3 is built from 17 residues. Germline V CDR1 and CDR2: KGHSH, LQKENI. V lost 1 base and J lost 4, with 19 bases in between. The CDR3 spells CASSPLRTLLTGTEAFF. DNA for the CDR3: TGTGCCAGCTCACCACTCCGGACACTCCTAACGGGCACTGAAGCTTTCTTT.

The rearrangement joins TRBV19 to TRBJ1-2; tentative D call: TRBD1 (6 bases). Germline V gives CDR1 LNHDA, CDR2 SQIVND (reference sequence). Between the trimmed V and J ends, which lost 4 bases and 4 bases, there was a span of 10 bases. This CDR3 is built from 13 residues. Here the CDR3 DNA reads TGTGCCAGTAGTACAGGGGACGGCTATGGCTACACCTTC. This sequence encodes CASSTGDGYGYTF.

This clone was seen a few times. The chain uses TRBV27 and TRBJ1-4; D is unresolved. Germline V CDR1 and CDR2: MNHEY, SMNVEV (reference sequence). The CDR3 runs to 13 residues. The V gene lost 2 bases and the J gene lost 7 bases, with 8 bases spanning the gap. Here the CDR3 DNA reads TGTGCCAGCAGTTTAGCCGGTCGTGAAAAACTGTTTTTT. As protein: CASSLAGREKLFF.

The chain has TRBV19 and TRBJ1-2; 10 positions match TRBD1. CDR1 and CDR2 from the germline V gene are LNHDA and SQIVND (reference sequence). The CDR3 sequence is 16 residues long. The junction had 8 bases not matched to a gene; V was cut back by 7 bases and J by 0 bases. The CDR3 reads CASNYRDRGTNYGYTF. The CDR3 nucleotides are TGTGCCAGTAATTACCGGGACAGGGGTACTAACTATGGCTACACCTTC.

This chain links TRBV7-8 with TRBJ2-2, with D possibly matching TRBD1 (5 bases). Germline-derived CDR1 and CDR2 are SGHVS and FQNEAQ. Trimming pared 5 bases from V and 0 bases from J, leaving 10 bases between. CDR3 length equals 15 residues. The CDR3 protein is CASSPRVSNTGELFF. CDR3 in DNA: TGTGCCAGCAGCCCCAGGGTCTCGAACACCGGGGAGCTGTTTTTT.

This clone occurred a few times. The chain's CDR3 is CSVEGIRLALNTEAFF. CDR3 nucleotide sequence: TGCAGCGTTGAAGGTATCCGGTTGGCTCTGAACACTGAAGCTTTCTTT. The chain joins TRBV29-1 to TRBJ1-1; no reliable D call. CDR1 is SQVTM and CDR2 is ANQGSEA in the germline V gene. The CDR3 covers 16 residues. The V end lost 1 base, the J end lost 0 bases, and 15 bases lay between the germline ends.

The rearrangement uses TRBV7-2 and TRBJ1-5, with TRBD1 matching 9 bases. Germline-derived CDR1 and CDR2 are SGHTA and FQGNSA. The CDR3 length is 15 residues. V was pared by 4 bases and J by 7 bases, with 8 bases of the junction left unmatched. CDR3 DNA sequence: TGTGCCAGCAGCTGGGGGGGACAGGGCGCACAGCCCCAGCATTTT. Its protein is CASSWGGQGAQPQHF.